A selection of T cell receptor beta chains follows, all from one sample in a study of T cell changes during pregnancy in multiple sclerosis. Profiled with immunoSEQ multiplex PCR; TCRdb holds only in-frame clones, not every one. The sample has around 53,000 clones, roughly nine tenths seen once. This specimen was CD8+ T cells from peripheral blood mononuclear cells, taken before pregnancy. The receptors shown here come from a female donor with multiple sclerosis, enrolled in a pregnancy study. CDR3s include the opening cysteine and the closing phenylalanine or tryptophan. The D gene is left open where the match is weak.

D gene	J gene	V gene	CDR3 protein
TRBD2	TRBJ2-1	TRBV19	CASSQAGGDEQFF
.	TRBJ1-5	TRBV7-6	CASSLLPHTYSNQPQHF
TRBD1	TRBJ2-7	TRBV25-1	CASSRTGDSSYEQYF
TRBD1	TRBJ2-7	TRBV9	CASSVEPTGSYEQYF
.	TRBJ2-7	TRBV19	CASSSKTQGRSYEQYF
.	TRBJ1-3	TRBV30	CASVDSSGNTIYF
.	TRBJ2-1	TRBV19	CASGPGSRSHEQFF
.	TRBJ2-5	TRBV6-1	CASSDRWETQYF
TRBD1	TRBJ1-3	TRBV29-1	CSARDSGNTIYF
.	TRBJ1-2	TRBV6-5	CASKPQGIYGYTF
.	TRBJ2-1	TRBV4-3	CASSQVKSPYNEQFF
.	TRBJ1-6	TRBV14	CASSPAGLINSPLHF
TRBD1	TRBJ1-6	TRBV7-2	CASSLRVPGQANSPLHF
.	TRBJ1-1	TRBV11-2	CASSYGGTEAFF
.	TRBJ2-7	TRBV29-1	CSVEEPGSYEQYF
TRBD1	TRBJ1-5	TRBV6-1	CASTLDRAGNQPQHF
.	TRBJ2-7	TRBV2	CASSAPGVFSYEQYF
.	TRBJ2-5	TRBV27	CASSFSGDQETQYF
TRBD1	TRBJ1-1	TRBV4-1	CASSLGTVHTEAFF
TRBD1	TRBJ2-5	TRBV7-3	CASSPGTEQETQYF
.	TRBJ2-3	TRBV9	CASSVSPRQLTSTDTQYF
TRBD1	TRBJ2-7	TRBV4-3	CASSQAGTGAYEQYF
TRBD1	TRBJ1-5	TRBV27	CASSLSGWWDRVNNQPQHF
TRBD1	TRBJ2-7	TRBV19	CASKGAYEQYF
.	TRBJ1-5	TRBV15	CATSRDSVLDTNQPQHF
TRBD1	TRBJ1-1	TRBV19	CATEQGVEGAFF
.	TRBJ1-5	TRBV5-8	CASRPVNQPQHF
TRBD1	TRBJ1-2	TRBV30	CARYRGSSYGYTF
TRBD1	TRBJ1-2	TRBV11-1	CASSFGRGNYGYTF
TRBD2	TRBJ2-3	TRBV7-2	CASSFTAGGTDTQYF